This T cell receptor (beta chain) was captured in a study of stem cell transplantation in POMP-related autoinflammatory disease. Study summary: Before transplant, CD4+ T cells skewed naive and CD8+ proportions were low. DNA chimerism showed 100% graft donor engraftment of neutrophils and platelets through one year.

Sequencing was performed with immunoSEQ multiplex PCR; in TCRdb, only in-frame clones are kept and a portion is missing. The table includes over 60,000 clones, about nine tenths detected once. On this clone itself: Antigen: not known.

Findings of the study overall: Patients with PRAID showed a restricted number of unique TRB V-J gene pairings. Across all analyzed T-cell subsets, patients with PRAID tended toward reduced diversity and increased clonality.

Trimming removed 2 bases from V and 5 bases from J, with 15 bases in between. The CDR3 has 15 amino acids. Germline V lookup: CDR1 SNHLY, CDR2 FYNNEI. The sequence derives from a human patient with POMP-related autoinflammation and immune dysregulation (PRAID). T cells may partly derive from the graft donor. The sample consisted of CD4+ T cells from PBMCs, taken after stem cell transplantation. This chain uses TRBV2 with TRBJ1-1, with a weak D call TRBD1 (6 bases). The CDR3 DNA reads as TGTGCCAGCAGTGAACGCGAACAGGGAGGAACTGAAGCTTTCTTT. Protein: CASSEREQGGTEAFF.